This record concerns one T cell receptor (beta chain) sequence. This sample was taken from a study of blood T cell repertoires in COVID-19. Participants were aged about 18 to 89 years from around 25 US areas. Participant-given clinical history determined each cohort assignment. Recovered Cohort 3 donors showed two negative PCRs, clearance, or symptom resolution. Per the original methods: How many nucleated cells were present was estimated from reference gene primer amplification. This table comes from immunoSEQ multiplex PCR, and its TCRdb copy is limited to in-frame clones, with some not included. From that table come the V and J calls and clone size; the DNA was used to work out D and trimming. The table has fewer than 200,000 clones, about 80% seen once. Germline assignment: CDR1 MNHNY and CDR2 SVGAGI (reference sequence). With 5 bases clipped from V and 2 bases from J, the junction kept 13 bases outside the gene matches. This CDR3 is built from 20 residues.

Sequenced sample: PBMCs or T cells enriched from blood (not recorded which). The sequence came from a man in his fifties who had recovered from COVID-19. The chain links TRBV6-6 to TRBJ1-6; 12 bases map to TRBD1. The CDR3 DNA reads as TGTGCCAGCAGTCGTCTTACTCCGGGACAGGGGGCGGCCTATAATTCACCCCTCCACTTT. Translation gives CASSRLTPGQGAAYNSPLHF.